Shown below are 8 T cell receptor beta chains from a single sample sequenced in a study of blood T cell repertoires in COVID-19. The protocol was immunoSEQ multiplex PCR, while the TCRdb copy is restricted to in-frame clones and leaves out a portion. This sample yields 40,000 or so clones, of which approximately 91% are seen a single time; around a fifth belongs to the top ten. The sequencing sample was made of peripheral blood. The receptors stem from a man in his fifties or sixties with active COVID-19.

The chain has TRBV7-2 and TRBJ2-1, with 8 bases that match TRBD2. The V segment lost 5 bases and the J segment 9 bases; nucleotides outside the gene matches: 12. The length of the CDR3 is 15 residues. Germline-derived CDR1 and CDR2 are SGHTA and FQGNSA. CDR3 sequence reads: CASSPTSGGGGEQFF. The DNA of the CDR3 is TGTGCCAGCAGCCCTACCTCGGGAGGGGGGGGTGAGCAGTTCTTC.

The chain uses TRBV7-9 and TRBJ2-1; possible D gene TRBD2, 5 bases. The CDR3 has 12 amino acids. The V end lost 5 bases, the J end lost 10 bases, and 12 bases lay between the germline ends. CDR1 is SEHNR and CDR2 is FQNEAQ in the germline V gene (reference sequence). Written as DNA, the CDR3 is TGTGCCAGCAGCCGAGGGCTTAGGGAGCAGTTCTTC. Its protein product is CASSRGLREQFF.

The chain couples TRBV7-9 to TRBJ2-2; TRBD1 is a possible D gene (6 bases). V was shortened by 0 bases and J by 4 bases, with 18 bases between the two germline ends. The germline V gene encodes CDR1 SEHNR and CDR2 FQNEAQ (reference sequence). This CDR3 comprises 18 residues. The CDR3 reads CASSLAPYRGSSTGELFF. In DNA, the CDR3 is TGTGCCAGCAGCTTAGCTCCCTATAGGGGGAGTAGCACCGGGGAGCTGTTTTTT. Full variable domain (remainder filled in from reference TRBV7-9 and TRBJ2-2): DTGVSQNPRHKITKRGQNVTFRCDPISEHNRLYWYRQTLGQGPEFLTYFQNEAQLEKSRLLSDRFSAERPKGSFSTLEIQRTEQGDSAMYLCASSLAPYRGSSTGELFFGEGSRLTVL.

This chain joins TRBV28 and TRBJ1-2; 8 bases fit TRBD1. This CDR3 comprises 16 residues. Unmatched junction bases numbered 9, after V lost 5 bases and J lost 1 base. CDR1 is MDHEN and CDR2 is SYDVKM in the germline V gene. CDR3 sequence: CASSLDRDGLNYGYTF. CDR3 coding DNA: TGTGCCAGCAGTCTGGACAGGGATGGCCTTAACTATGGCTACACCTTC.

V is TRBV5-4 and J is TRBJ2-7, with TRBD1 as a possible D gene (8 bases). Looked up from germline, CDR1 is SGHNT and CDR2 is YYREEE (reference sequence). The CDR3 extends over 15 amino acids. V was pared by 4 bases and J by 2 bases, with 16 bases between. CDR3 loop: CASSPGQGGPYEQYF. The CDR3 DNA is TGTGCCAGCAGCCCCGGACAGGGAGGGCCCTACGAGCAGTACTTC.

The J gene is TRBJ2-1, the V gene TRBV27, with a weak D call TRBD1 (5 bases). Germline assignment: CDR1 MNHEY and CDR2 SMNVEV (reference sequence). The CDR3 spans 15 residues. V gave up 6 bases and J gave up 5 bases, with 17 bases separating them. Here the CDR3 reads CASRSSGAANNEQFF. DNA for the CDR3: TGTGCCAGCAGGAGTAGTGGGGCGGCGAACAATGAGCAGTTCTTC.

V is TRBV5-5 and J is TRBJ1-6; weak D call: TRBD1 (5 bases). V lost 4 bases and J 5 bases, leaving 22 bases between the germline ends. Looked up from germline, CDR1 is SGHKS and CDR2 is YYEKEE (reference sequence). The CDR3 spans 18 residues. CDR3 sequence (DNA): TGTGCCAGCAGCGGGGGACTCTCGCCGCTCCTGGATAATTCACCCCTCCACTTT. It codes for CASSGGLSPLLDNSPLHF.

The table lists this clone with a count of one. The chain couples TRBV28 to TRBJ1-1; D call uncertain. CDR3 size: 14 residues. The germline V and J ends were trimmed by 3 bases and 8 bases, with 16 bases remaining between them. CDR1 MDHEN and CDR2 SYDVKM come from the germline V gene. The CDR3 spells CASSLALEVAEAFF. In DNA form, the CDR3 reads TGTGCCAGCAGTTTGGCCCTAGAAGTCGCGGAAGCTTTCTTT.